These 8 T cell receptor beta chains share one sample of origin, sequenced in a study of T-cell reconstitution after alpha-beta-depleted transplantation in children. Preparing the TCRbeta library involved the use of unique molecular identifiers. TCRdb called the PCR reads again in MiXCR, with one record for every CDR3 protein. Here the sample spans approximately 490,000 distinct CDR3 sequences, around 13% being singletons. The source material was PBMCs from the stem cell graft donor, sampled from the stem cell graft. These TCRs come from a human donor who donated a stem cell graft to a child with combined immunodeficiency.

Notes on this clonotype: The CDR3 ends on some other residue instead of the conserved phenylalanine or tryptophan, so this is likely a read error. This rearrangement joins TRBV4-3 to TRBJ2-1; TRBD1 matches 7 bases. The CDR3 loop spans 14 amino acids. Germline V gene sequence: CDR1 LGHNA, CDR2 YSLEER. V shed 3 bases and J 13 bases; nucleotides not matched to a gene: 12. CDR3 sequence: CASSHVLDRESQFC. In DNA, the CDR3 is TGCGCCAGCAGCCACGTTCTAGACAGGGAAAGTCAGTTCTGC.

This clonotype was seen a handful of times. This chain uses TRBV6-6 with TRBJ1-5; D call uncertain. Per germline, CDR1 MNHNY and CDR2 SVGAGI (reference sequence). The CDR3 is made up of 12 amino acids. Trimming took off 8 bases at V and 2 bases at J, with 7 bases between the two ends. The CDR3 sequence is CASQEGNQPQHF. The CDR3 nucleotides are TGTGCCAGCCAGGAGGGCAATCAGCCCCAGCATTTT.

This clonotype was seen only a few times. The rearrangement uses TRBV20-1 and TRBJ2-7; possibly TRBD1 for D (6 bases). This CDR3 comprises 13 residues. With 3 bases removed from V and 2 bases from J, the gap between germline ends came to 11 bases. Germline V gene sequence: CDR1 DFQATT, CDR2 SNEGSKA (reference sequence). In DNA form, the CDR3 reads TGCAGTGCTAGGAACAGGGAAACCTACGAGCAGTACTTC. Protein: CSARNRETYEQYF.

This clonotype has at least ten counts. V and J are TRBV11-1 and TRBJ1-4, with D perhaps TRBD1 (5 bases). The CDR3 loop spans 16 amino acids. V was cut by 1 base and J by 0 bases, with 9 bases left in between. CDR1 is SGHAT, CDR2 FQDESV, per germline (reference sequence). The CDR3 is CASSLGDSATNEKLFF. CDR3 DNA sequence: TGTGCCAGCAGCTTAGGAGACAGTGCAACTAATGAAAAACTGTTTTTT.

DNA of the CDR3: TGTGCCAGCACTCTACGGGAGGAGGAGACCCAGTACTTC. Its protein product is CASTLREEETQYF. The chain uses TRBV6-2 or TRBV6-3 and TRBJ2-5, with 7 positions matching TRBD2. The CDR3 is 13 residues long. The germline V gene has CDR1 MNHEY and CDR2 SVGEGT. Losses at the gene ends were 7 bases for V and 5 bases for J; bases not matched to a gene: 7.

This clonotype was observed many times. This chain joins TRBV20-1 and TRBJ2-1; D tentatively reads TRBD1 or TRBD2 (5 bases each). V lost 2 bases to trimming and J lost 2 bases, with 13 bases between them. This CDR3 contains 15 residues. Germline V gene sequence: CDR1 DFQATT, CDR2 SNEGSKA (reference sequence). The DNA of the CDR3 is TGCAGTGCTAGAAGAGGGGTCCTCACCTACAATGAGCAGTTCTTC. Protein sequence: CSARRGVLTYNEQFF.

This clonotype occurred a few times. This chain uses TRBV4-1 with TRBJ2-2, with no clear D. CDR1 is MGHRA, CDR2 YSYEKL, per germline. The CDR3 extends over 13 amino acids. V lost 1 base and J lost 7, with 7 bases in between. This chain's CDR3 is CASSQGPVGELFF. The CDR3 DNA reads as TGCGCCAGCAGCCAAGGGCCGGTCGGGGAGCTGTTTTTT.

Many counts were recorded for this clonotype. This chain links TRBV20-1 with TRBJ2-7, with 9 bases fitting TRBD2. CDR1 and CDR2 from the germline V gene are DFQATT and SNEGSKA (reference sequence). Trimming cost V 5 bases and J 5 bases; bases outside gene matches: 16. The CDR3 length is 16 residues. CDR3 sequence reads: CSALGTSRVTWDEQYF. The CDR3 region has the DNA TGCAGTGCTTTAGGGACTAGCAGGGTAACTTGGGACGAGCAGTACTTC.